This T cell receptor beta chain was identified in a study of T cells after yellow fever vaccination. Whole-study findings and limits: Although the secondary response was weaker, it peaked faster, at day 5 versus 15. Most primary-vaccination clones reappeared after the booster (more than 95% CD4, 88% CD8). Only a minor proportion of clonotypes was detected across both CD4 and CD8 compartments.

The sample holds a few counts of this clonotype. Antigen: not known. V gave up 4 bases and J gave up 2 bases, with 13 bases separating them. The CDR3 consists of 15 residues. CDR1 is SGHNT and CDR2 is YYREEE in the germline V gene (reference sequence). Via MiXCR, TCRdb re-called the 5' RACE reads, giving one row per CDR3 protein. The sample has a few hundred thousand distinct CDR3 sequences, 8% to 9.5% seen once. This specimen was PBMCs, taken about 49 days after the first yellow fever vaccination. The V call is TRBV5-4, the J call TRBJ1-3, with a possible D match to TRBD1 (6 bases). The receptor comes from a man aged 18 to 29 who received the YFV17D yellow fever vaccine. In DNA, the CDR3 is TGTGCCAGCAGCCTTACCGGGACACCTGGAAACACCATATATTTT. The encoded protein is CASSLTGTPGNTIYF. The full variable domain, its missing parts supplied by reference TRBV5-4 and TRBJ1-3, is ETGVTQSPTHLIKTRGQQVTLRCSSQSGHNTVSWYQQALGQGPQFIFQYYREEENGRGNFPPRFSGLQFPNYSSELNVNALELDDSALYLCASSLTGTPGNTIYFGEGSWLTVV.